The rows below give T cell receptor beta chains drawn from one sample of a study of beta chain features in type 1 diabetes. Assay used: immunoSEQ multiplex PCR; TCRdb lists only in-frame clones, some missing. The table lists almost 350,000 clones, roughly 8% of them singletons. Sequenced sample: central memory CD4+ T cells from blood. Receptors were obtained from a woman between 18 and 29 years old in good health. The CDR3 runs from the conserved cysteine through the conserved F or W. Fields, in order: CDR3 protein, CDR3 DNA, V gene, D gene, clone size, J gene. A D gene is named only where the DNA matches it firmly. Expanded clones are given a class, and other clones once, few, many or no size at all.

cdr3_aa: CASSSGLAGWADTQYF
cdr3_nt: TGTGCCAGCAGCTCAGGACTAGCGGGATGGGCAGATACGCAGTATTTT
v_call: TRBV7-2
d_call: TRBD2
clone_size: few
j_call: TRBJ2-3

cdr3_aa: CASSSYIRGRSYEQYF
cdr3_nt: TGTGCCAGCAGTTCCTATATCAGGGGACGCTCCTACGAGCAGTACTTC
v_call: TRBV6-5
d_call: NA
clone_size: few
j_call: TRBJ2-7

cdr3_aa: CASSQDTGDFYNEQFF
cdr3_nt: TGCGCCAGCAGCCAAGATACAGGGGACTTCTACAATGAGCAGTTCTTC
v_call: TRBV4-1
d_call: NA
clone_size: many
j_call: TRBJ2-1

cdr3_aa: CASSLVGASQFF
cdr3_nt: TGTGCCAGCAGCTTGGTAGGGGCAAGTCAGTTCTTC
v_call: TRBV5-8
d_call: NA
clone_size: few
j_call: TRBJ2-1

cdr3_aa: CATSSRNNEQFF
cdr3_nt: TGTGCCACCAGCTCCAGGAACAATGAGCAGTTCTTC
v_call: TRBV15
d_call: NA
clone_size: few
j_call: TRBJ2-1

cdr3_aa: CASSVSQSRTDTQYF
cdr3_nt: TGTGCCAGCAGCGTATCCCAGTCCCGTACAGATACGCAGTATTTT
v_call: TRBV9
d_call: NA
clone_size: once
j_call: TRBJ2-3

cdr3_aa: CASSQGGGDYNEQFF
cdr3_nt: TGTGCCAGCAGTCAGGGAGGGGGCGACTACAATGAGCAGTTCTTC
v_call: TRBV28
d_call: NA
clone_size: few
j_call: TRBJ2-1

cdr3_aa: CASSATLRAMAYEQYF
cdr3_nt: TGTGCCAGCAGCGCAACCTTACGGGCCATGGCCTACGAGCAGTACTTC
v_call: TRBV4-2
d_call: NA
clone_size: few
j_call: TRBJ2-7

cdr3_aa: CASSVDTSNYGYTF
cdr3_nt: TGCGCCAGCAGCGTGGACACCTCTAACTATGGCTACACCTTC
v_call: TRBV5-1
d_call: NA
clone_size: few
j_call: TRBJ1-2

cdr3_aa: CAWSVTGQETQYF
cdr3_nt: TGTGCCTGGAGTGTAACCGGCCAAGAGACCCAGTACTTC
v_call: TRBV30
d_call: NA
clone_size: NA
j_call: TRBJ2-5

cdr3_aa: CASSYRVGDIQYF
cdr3_nt: TGTGCCAGCAGTTACAGGGTTGGCGACATTCAGTACTTC
v_call: TRBV6-6
d_call: NA
clone_size: few
j_call: TRBJ2-4

cdr3_aa: CASSSSGAQETQYF
cdr3_nt: TGTGCCAGCAGCTCAAGTGGGGCCCAAGAGACCCAGTACTTC
v_call: TRBV7-2
d_call: NA
clone_size: few
j_call: TRBJ2-5

cdr3_aa: CSAITSGTYEQYF
cdr3_nt: TGCAGCGCTATAACTAGCGGTACCTACGAGCAGTACTTC
v_call: TRBV29-1
d_call: TRBD2
clone_size: few
j_call: TRBJ2-7

cdr3_aa: CASSQDRTRLETQYF
cdr3_nt: TGTGCCAGCAGCCAAGATCGGACTAGACTGGAGACCCAGTACTTC
v_call: TRBV4-2
d_call: TRBD2
clone_size: NA
j_call: TRBJ2-5

cdr3_aa: CASSPLTGVGSYEQYF
cdr3_nt: TGTGCCAGCAGCCCACTGACAGGGGTCGGCTCCTACGAGCAGTACTTC
v_call: TRBV14
d_call: TRBD1
clone_size: few
j_call: TRBJ2-7

cdr3_aa: CASSQGRTSGSGGFF
cdr3_nt: TGTGCCAGCAGCCAAGGTCGGACTAGCGGGAGTGGGGGGTTCTTC
v_call: TRBV14
d_call: TRBD2
clone_size: NA
j_call: TRBJ2-1

cdr3_aa: CASRLDQYSDTQYF
cdr3_nt: TGTGCCAGCAGACTGGACCAATATTCAGATACGCAGTATTTT
v_call: TRBV2
d_call: NA
clone_size: few
j_call: TRBJ2-3